This T cell receptor (beta chain) was identified during a study of human T cells and chemical hapten exposure. Study information: Epicutaneous patch tests delivered 0.01% DPC to the upper back, with evaluation at 6 days.

Time point given: patch test 1, 2 weeks after DPC sensitization. Treatment meaning: therapeutic diphenylcyclopropenone sensitization with weekly scalp DPC. The starting material, unfractionated whole blood, was used for total RNA extraction. From germline, CDR1 is MNHEY and CDR2 SVGAGI. The V and J ends lost 0 bases and 6 bases respectively, with 12 bases between them. This CDR3 is 14 amino acids long. TCRdb fed the RACE reads into MiXCR, producing one record per CDR3 protein. The profile shows 42,000 or so distinct CDR3 sequences, over 3.5% of them singletons. This clonotype was observed many times. This clonotype was sampled from a man aged 50 or older with alopecia areata. Some clones in this sample may be carry-over from other donors' samples. The sample consisted of whole blood, taken in connection with sensitization to the hapten diphenylcyclopropenone (DPC). The chain has TRBV6-5 and TRBJ2-7; a possible D gene is TRBD1 (5 bases). CDR3 DNA sequence: TGTGCCAGCAGTTACTCGCAGGGTGGTAGCGAGCAGTACTTC. It translates to CASSYSQGGSEQYF.